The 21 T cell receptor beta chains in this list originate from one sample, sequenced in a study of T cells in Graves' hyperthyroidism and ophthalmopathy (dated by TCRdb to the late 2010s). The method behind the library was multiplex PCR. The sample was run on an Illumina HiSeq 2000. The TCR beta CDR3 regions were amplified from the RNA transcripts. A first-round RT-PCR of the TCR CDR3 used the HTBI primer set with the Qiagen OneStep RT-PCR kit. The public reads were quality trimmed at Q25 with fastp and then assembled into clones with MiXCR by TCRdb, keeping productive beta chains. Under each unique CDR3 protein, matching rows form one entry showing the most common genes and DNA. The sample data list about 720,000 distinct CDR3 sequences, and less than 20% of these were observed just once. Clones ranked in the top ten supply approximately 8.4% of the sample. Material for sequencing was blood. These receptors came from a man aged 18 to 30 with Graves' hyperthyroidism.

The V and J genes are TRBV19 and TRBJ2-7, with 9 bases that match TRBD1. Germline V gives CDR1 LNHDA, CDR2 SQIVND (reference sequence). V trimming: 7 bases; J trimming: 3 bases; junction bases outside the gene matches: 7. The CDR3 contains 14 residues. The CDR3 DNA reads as TGTGCCAGTAAACCGGGACAGGGTGACTACGAGCAGTACTTC. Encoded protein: CASKPGQGDYEQYF.

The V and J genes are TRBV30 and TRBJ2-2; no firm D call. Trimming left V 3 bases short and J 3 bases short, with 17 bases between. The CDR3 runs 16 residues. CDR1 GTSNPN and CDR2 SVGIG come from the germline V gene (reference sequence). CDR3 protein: CAWRLSYTPDTGELFF. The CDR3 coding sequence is TGTGCCTGGAGACTCTCTTACACCCCGGACACCGGGGAGCTGTTTTTT.

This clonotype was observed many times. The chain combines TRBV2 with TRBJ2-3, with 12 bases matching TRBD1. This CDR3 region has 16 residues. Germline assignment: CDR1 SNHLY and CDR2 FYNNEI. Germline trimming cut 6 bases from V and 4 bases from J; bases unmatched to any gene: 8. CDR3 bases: TGTGCCAGCAGCGAACTGGGGACAGGGGGCCCAGATACGCAGTATTTT. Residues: CASSELGTGGPDTQYF. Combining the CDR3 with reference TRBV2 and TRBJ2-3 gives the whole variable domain EPEVTQTPSHQVTQMGQEVILRCVPISNHLYFYWYRQILGQKVEFLVSFYNNEISEKSEIFDDQFSVERPDGSNFTLKIRSTKLEDSAMYFCASSELGTGGPDTQYFGPGTRLTVL.

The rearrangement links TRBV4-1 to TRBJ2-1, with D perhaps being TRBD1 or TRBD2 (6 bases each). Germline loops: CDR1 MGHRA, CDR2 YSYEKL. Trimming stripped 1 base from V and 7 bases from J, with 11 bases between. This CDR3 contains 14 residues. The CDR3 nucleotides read TGCGCCAGCAGCCAAGTAGGGGGGTTAAATGAGCAGTTCTTC. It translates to CASSQVGGLNEQFF.

Here the CDR3 reads CASSSHGTASSYEQYF. The CDR3 DNA reads as TGTGCCAGTAGTAGCCACGGGACAGCCAGCTCCTACGAGCAGTACTTC. J is TRBJ2-7 and V is TRBV19, with 7 nucleotides matching TRBD1. Germline CDR1 LNHDA, CDR2 SQIVND (reference sequence). This CDR3 region has 16 residues. V shed 4 bases, J shed 0 bases, and the junction held 9 bases outside the gene matches.

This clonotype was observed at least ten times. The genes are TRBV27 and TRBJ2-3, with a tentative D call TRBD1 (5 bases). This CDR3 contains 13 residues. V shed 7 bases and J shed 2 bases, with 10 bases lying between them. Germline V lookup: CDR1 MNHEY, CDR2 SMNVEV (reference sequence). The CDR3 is CASKDRPTDTQYF. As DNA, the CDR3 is TGTGCCAGCAAAGACAGACCCACAGATACGCAGTATTTT.

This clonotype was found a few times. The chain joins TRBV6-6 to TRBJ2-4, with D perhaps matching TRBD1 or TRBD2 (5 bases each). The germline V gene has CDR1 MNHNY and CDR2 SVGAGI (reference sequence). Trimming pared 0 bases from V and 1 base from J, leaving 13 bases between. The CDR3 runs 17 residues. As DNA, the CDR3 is TGTGCCAGCAGTTACTCCACCGTGGGACGGGCCAAAAACATTCAGTACTTC. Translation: CASSYSTVGRAKNIQYF.

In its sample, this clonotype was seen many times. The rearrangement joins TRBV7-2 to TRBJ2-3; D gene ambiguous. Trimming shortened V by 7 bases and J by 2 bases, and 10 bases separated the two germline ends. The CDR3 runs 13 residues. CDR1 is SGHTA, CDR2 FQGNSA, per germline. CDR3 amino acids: CASTRDPTDTQYF. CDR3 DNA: TGTGCCAGCACCCGAGACCCCACAGATACGCAGTATTTT.

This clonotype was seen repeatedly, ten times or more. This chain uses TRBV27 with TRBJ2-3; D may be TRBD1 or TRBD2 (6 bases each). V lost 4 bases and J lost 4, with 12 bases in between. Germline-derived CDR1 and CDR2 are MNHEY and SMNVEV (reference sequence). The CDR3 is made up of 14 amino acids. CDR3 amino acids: CASSSGARPDTQYF. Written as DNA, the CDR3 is TGTGCCAGCAGTTCGGGGGCCCGCCCAGATACGCAGTATTTT.

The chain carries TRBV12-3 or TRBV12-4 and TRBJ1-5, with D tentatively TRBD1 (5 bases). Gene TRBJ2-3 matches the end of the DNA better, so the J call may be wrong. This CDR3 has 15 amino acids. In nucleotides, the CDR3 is TGTGCCAGCAGTTTAGCAGGGGATAGCAATCAGCCCCAGTATTTT. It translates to CASSLAGDSNQPQYF.

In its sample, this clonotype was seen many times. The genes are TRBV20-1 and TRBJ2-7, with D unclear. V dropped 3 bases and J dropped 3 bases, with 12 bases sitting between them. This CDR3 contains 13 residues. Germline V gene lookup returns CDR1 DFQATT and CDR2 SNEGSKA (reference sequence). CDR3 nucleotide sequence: TGCAGTGCTAGCCCGATAGCCAGCTACGAGCAGTACTTC. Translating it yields CSASPIASYEQYF.

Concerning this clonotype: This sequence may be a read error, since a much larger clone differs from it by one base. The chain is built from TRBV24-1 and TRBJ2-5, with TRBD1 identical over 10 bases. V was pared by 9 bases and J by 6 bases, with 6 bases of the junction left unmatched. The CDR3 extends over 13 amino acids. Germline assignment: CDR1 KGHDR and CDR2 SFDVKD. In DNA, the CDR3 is TGTGCCACCGGGACAGGGGCTCTGCAGACCCAGTACTTC. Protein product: CATGTGALQTQYF.

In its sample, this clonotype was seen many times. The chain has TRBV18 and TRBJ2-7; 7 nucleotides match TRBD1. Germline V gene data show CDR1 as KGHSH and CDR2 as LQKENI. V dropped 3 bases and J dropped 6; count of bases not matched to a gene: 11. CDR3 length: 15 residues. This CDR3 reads CASSPDRGRGAEQYF. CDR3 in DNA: TGTGCCAGCTCACCCGATAGGGGGCGAGGGGCCGAGCAGTACTTC.

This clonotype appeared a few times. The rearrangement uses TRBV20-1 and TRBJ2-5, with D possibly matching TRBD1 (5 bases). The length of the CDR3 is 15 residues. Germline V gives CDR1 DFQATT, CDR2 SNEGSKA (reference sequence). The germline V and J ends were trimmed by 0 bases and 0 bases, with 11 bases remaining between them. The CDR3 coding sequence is TGCAGTGCTAGAGATTGGGGCGCCGACCAAGAGACCCAGTACTTC. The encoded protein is CSARDWGADQETQYF.

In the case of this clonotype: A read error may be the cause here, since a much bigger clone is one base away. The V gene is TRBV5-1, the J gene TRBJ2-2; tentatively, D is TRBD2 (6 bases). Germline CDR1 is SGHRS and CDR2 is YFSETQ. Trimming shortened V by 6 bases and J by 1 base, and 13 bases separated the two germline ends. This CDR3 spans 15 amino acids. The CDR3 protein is CASISRGMNTGELFF. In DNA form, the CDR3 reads TGCGCCAGCATCAGCCGGGGGATGAACACCGGGGAGCTGTTTTTT.

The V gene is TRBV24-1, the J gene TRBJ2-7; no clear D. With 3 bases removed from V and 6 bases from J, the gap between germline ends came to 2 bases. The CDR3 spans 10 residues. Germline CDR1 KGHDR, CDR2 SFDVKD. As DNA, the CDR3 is TGTGCCACCAGTGATCCCGAGCAGTACTTC. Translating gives CATSDPEQYF.

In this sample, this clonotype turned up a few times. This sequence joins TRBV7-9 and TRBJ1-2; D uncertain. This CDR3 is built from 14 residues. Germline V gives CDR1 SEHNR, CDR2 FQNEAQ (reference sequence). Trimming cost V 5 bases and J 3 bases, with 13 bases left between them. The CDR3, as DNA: TGTGCCAGCAGCCACCCCTTGGTCGACTATGGCTACACCTTC. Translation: CASSHPLVDYGYTF. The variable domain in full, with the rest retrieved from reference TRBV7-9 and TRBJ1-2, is DTGVSQNPRHKITKRGQNVTFRCDPISEHNRLYWYRQTLGQGPEFLTYFQNEAQLEKSRLLSDRFSAERPKGSFSTLEIQRTEQGDSAMYLCASSHPLVDYGYTFGSGTRLTVV.

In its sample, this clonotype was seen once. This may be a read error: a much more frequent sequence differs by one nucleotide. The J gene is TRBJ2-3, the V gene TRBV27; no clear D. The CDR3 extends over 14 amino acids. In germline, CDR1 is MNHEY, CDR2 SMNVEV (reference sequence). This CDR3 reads CAGSLYRDTDTQYF. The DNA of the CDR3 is TGTGCCGGCAGTCTCTATAGGGACACAGATACGCAGTATTTT.

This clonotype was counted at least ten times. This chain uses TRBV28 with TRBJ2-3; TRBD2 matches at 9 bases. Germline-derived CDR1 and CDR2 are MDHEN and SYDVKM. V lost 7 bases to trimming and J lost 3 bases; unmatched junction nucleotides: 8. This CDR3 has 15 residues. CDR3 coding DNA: TGTGCCAGCACCATAGCGGGAGTTTATACAGATACGCAGTATTTT. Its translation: CASTIAGVYTDTQYF.

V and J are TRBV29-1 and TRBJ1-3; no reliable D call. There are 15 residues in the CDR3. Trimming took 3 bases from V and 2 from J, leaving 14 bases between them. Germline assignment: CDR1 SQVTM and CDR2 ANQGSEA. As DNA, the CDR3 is TGCAGCGTTGAGCAGTCATCTACCCCTGGAAACACCATATATTTT. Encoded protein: CSVEQSSTPGNTIYF.

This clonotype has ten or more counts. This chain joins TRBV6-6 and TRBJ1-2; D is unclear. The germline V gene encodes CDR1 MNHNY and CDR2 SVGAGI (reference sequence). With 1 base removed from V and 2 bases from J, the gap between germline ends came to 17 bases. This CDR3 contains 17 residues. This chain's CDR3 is CASSYFPDETRNYGYTF. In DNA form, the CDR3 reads TGTGCCAGCAGTTACTTCCCCGACGAGACAAGGAACTATGGCTACACCTTC.